This T cell receptor (beta chain) was captured in a study of blood T cell repertoires in COVID-19 (TCRdb year 2020). Regarding the complete study: Samples covering the acute and convalescent phases of COVID-19 were provided by collaborators in the United States, Italy and Spain. The repertoires were made available in a free public database intended to serve as a resource for research on the immune response to SARS-CoV-2. The material from the prospective study consisted of cDNA or gDNA derived from T cells, B-cell-depleted T cells, or PBMCs. The samples were drawn from two sources: the first 160 participants of the ongoing ImmuneRACE study, and fewer than 1,500 subjects contributed by 6 global collaborators. The dataset comprised deeply sampled blood TCRbeta repertoires from subjects exposed to, actively infected with, or recovered from COVID-19. HLA class I and class II types, where available, came from metadata supplied by the sample provider rather than from assay-based typing. The sample metadata nearly always contained a de-identified subject ID, COVID-19 status, age in years and sex. The paper as a whole reports these results and caveats: The amount of clinical and demographic metadata varied by source and participant and was provided uncurated.

As for this clone: This receptor's antigen is unknown. The sample holds no much larger clone one base away, and base qualities are not on file.

Unmatched junction bases come to 7, with V trimmed by 3 bases and J by 5 bases. Spanning cysteine to phenylalanine, the CDR3 consists of 15 amino acids. Of the read, only the CDR3 DNA is kept; its 45 bases are in frame from base 1. Per the germline V gene, SGHDT is the CDR1 and YYEEEE is the CDR2. Enrolling through a virtual design, the prospective study's participants ranged in age from roughly 18 to 90 years and lived across roughly 24 United States geographic areas. Cohort assignment in the prospective study relied on participant-reported clinical history from a screening survey and a study questionnaire. Mobile phlebotomists in the prospective study collected whole blood, serum and a nasopharyngeal or oropharyngeal swab from every participant. Over an approximately 2-month period, participants in the prospective study had the option of providing additional blood draws and questionnaires. Blood samples from the prospective study were shipped frozen or at room temperature prior to DNA extraction.

TCRbeta CDR3 regions were amplified from genomic DNA by means of the immunoSEQ Assay, a bias-controlled multiplex PCR. The source study handled its data this way. The number of nucleated cells in each sample was estimated from the amplification of reference gene primers within the assay. Sequence reads were collapsed and filtered to measure the absolute abundance of every unique TCRbeta CDR3 rearrangement. For each sample, productive Simpson clonality was calculated by taking the square root of Simpson's diversity index across productive rearrangements. Entries here come from immuneACCESS through TCRdb and include only in-frame sequences with V and J called. Some clones fail to appear in such tables; in the studies checked, an unresolved V gene covers under half of the shortfall, and the cause of the remainder is unknown. That table gives V, J and clone size, and the DNA gave D and trimming. This sample gives approximately 240,000 clones in total; 80% to 90% of them show up just once. The ten biggest clones cover over 3% of the sample.

The chain couples TRBV5-6 to TRBJ1-4; TRBD1 matches 7 bases in the middle. This sequence was found in a woman between 18 and 30 years old in a cohort exposed to, infected with or recovered from COVID-19 (not recorded which). Sequenced sample: PBMCs or T cells enriched from blood (not recorded which). The DNA sequence is TGTGCCAGCAGCTCTGGGACAGCGAACAATGAAAAACTGTTTTTT. Its protein product is CASSSGTANNEKLFF.